The clone carrying this T cell receptor beta chain was observed many times. Its antigen remains unknown. Sequencing ends 3 residues short of the CDR3 end; the germline J gene provides the rest. These data come from a study of T cell clonality in common variable immunodeficiency. Study-wide points: What drives increased CVID clonality needs T cell subpopulation sequencing. CVID subjects showed higher TCRbeta clonality than healthy controls.

This table comes from immunoSEQ multiplex PCR, and its TCRdb copy is limited to in-frame clones, with some not included. The sample shows 50,000 to 60,000 clones, none of them appearing just once. The V gene's germline CDR1 is SGHTA and CDR2 FQGNSA. This CDR3 is built from 13 residues. V and J are TRBV7-2 and TRBJ1-2; a possible D gene is TRBD1 (5 bases). The sample consisted of peripheral blood mononuclear cells. This clonotype originated in a person between 18 and 75 years old in good health. The CDR3 region is CASSPTMGLGYTF. The covered CDR3 bases are TGTGCCAGCAGCCCGACGATGGGGCTCGGC.